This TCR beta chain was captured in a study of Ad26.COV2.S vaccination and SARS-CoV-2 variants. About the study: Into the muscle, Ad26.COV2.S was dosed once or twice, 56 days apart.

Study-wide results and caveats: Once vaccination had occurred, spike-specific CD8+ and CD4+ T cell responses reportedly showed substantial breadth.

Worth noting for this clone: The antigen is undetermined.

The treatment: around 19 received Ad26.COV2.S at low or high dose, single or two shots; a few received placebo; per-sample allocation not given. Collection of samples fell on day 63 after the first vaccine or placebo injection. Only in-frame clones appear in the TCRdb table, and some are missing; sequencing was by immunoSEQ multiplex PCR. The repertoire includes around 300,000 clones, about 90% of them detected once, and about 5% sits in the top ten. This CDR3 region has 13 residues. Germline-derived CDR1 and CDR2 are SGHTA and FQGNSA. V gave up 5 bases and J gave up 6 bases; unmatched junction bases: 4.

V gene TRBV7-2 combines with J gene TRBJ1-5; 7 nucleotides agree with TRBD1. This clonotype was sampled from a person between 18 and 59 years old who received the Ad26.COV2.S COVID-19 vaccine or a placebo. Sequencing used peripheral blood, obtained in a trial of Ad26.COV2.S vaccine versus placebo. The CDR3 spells CASSPDRVQPQHF. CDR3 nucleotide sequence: TGTGCCAGCAGCCCTGACAGGGTTCAGCCCCAGCATTTT.